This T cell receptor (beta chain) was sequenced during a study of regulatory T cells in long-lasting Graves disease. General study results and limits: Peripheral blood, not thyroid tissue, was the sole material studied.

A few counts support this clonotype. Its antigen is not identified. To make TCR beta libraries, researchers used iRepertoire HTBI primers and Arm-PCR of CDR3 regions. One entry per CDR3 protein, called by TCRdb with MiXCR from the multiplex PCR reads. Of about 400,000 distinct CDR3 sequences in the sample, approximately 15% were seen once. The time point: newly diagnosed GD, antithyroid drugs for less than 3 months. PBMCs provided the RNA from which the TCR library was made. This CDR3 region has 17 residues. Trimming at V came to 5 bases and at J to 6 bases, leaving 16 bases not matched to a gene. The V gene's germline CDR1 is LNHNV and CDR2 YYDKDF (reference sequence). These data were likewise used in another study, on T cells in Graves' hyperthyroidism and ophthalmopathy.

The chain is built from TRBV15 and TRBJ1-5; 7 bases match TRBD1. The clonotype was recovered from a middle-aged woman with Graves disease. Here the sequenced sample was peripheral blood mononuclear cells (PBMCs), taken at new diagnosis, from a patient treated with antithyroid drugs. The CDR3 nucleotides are TGTGCCACCAGCCGAGGGAGGACAGGAGGGGGGGGTCAGCCCCAGCATTTT. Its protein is CATSRGRTGGGGQPQHF.